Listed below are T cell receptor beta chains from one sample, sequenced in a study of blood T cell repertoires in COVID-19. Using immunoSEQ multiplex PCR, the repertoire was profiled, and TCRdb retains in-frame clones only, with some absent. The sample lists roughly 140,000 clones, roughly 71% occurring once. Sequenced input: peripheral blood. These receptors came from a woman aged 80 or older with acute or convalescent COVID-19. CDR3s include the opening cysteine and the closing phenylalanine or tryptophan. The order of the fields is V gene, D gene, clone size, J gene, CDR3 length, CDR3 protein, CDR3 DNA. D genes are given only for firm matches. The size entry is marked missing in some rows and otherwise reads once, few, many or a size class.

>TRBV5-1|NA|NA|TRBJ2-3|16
CASSIRQVQGGDTQYF
TGCGCCAGCAGCATCCGACAGGTTCAAGGGGGAGATACGCAGTATTTT
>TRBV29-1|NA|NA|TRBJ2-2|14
CSVGRGGATGELFF
TGCAGCGTTGGTAGGGGGGGAGCTACCGGGGAGCTGTTTTTT
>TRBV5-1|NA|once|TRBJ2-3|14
CASSLDRDTDTQYF
TGCGCCAGCAGCTTGGACAGGGACACAGATACGCAGTATTTT
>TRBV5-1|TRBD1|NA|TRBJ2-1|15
CASRNTGDSYNEQFF
TGCGCCAGCAGGAATACAGGGGACTCCTACAATGAGCAGTTCTTC
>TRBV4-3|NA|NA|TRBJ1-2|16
CASSQDPVGGTGGYTF
TGCGCCAGCAGCCAAGATCCGGTGGGAGGCACGGGGGGCTACACCTTC
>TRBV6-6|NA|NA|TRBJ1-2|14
CASSPGGQYYGYTF
TGTGCCAGCTCCCCCGGTGGACAGTACTATGGCTACACCTTC
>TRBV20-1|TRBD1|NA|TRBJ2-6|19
CSASVGTHRGTLGANVLTF
TGCAGTGCTAGTGTAGGCACCCACAGGGGGACCTTGGGGGCCAACGTCCTGACTTTC
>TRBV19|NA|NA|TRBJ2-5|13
CASSTVLQETQYF
TGTGCCAGTAGTACGGTACTCCAAGAGACCCAGTACTTC
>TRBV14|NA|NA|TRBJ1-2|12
CASSLSSGGYTF
TGTGCCAGCAGCCTATCCAGTGGCGGCTACACCTTC
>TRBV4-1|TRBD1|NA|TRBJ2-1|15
CASSQHGQGADEQFF
TGCGCCAGCAGCCAACACGGACAGGGGGCGGATGAGCAGTTCTTC
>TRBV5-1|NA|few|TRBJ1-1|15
CASSSQAFLNTEAFF
TGCGCCAGCAGCTCCCAGGCTTTTTTGAACACTGAAGCTTTCTTT
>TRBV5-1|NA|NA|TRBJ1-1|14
CASRPTGLDTEAFF
TGCGCCAGCAGACCAACAGGGTTGGACACTGAAGCTTTCTTT
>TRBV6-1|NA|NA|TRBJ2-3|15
CASSDPYTSTDTQYF
TGTGCCAGCAGTGACCCCTATACTAGCACAGATACGCAGTATTTT
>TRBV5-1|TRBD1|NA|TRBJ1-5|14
CASSLGTGFQPQHF
TGCGCCAGCAGCTTGGGGACAGGGTTTCAGCCCCAGCATTTT
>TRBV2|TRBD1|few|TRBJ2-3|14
CASSPGTDADTQYF
TGTGCCAGCAGCCCCGGGACAGATGCAGATACGCAGTATTTT
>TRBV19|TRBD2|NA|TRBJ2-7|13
CASSTSGRYEQYF
TGTGCCAGTAGCACTAGCGGGAGGTACGAGCAGTACTTC
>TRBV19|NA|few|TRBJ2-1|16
CASRASGMSSYNEQFF
TGTGCCAGTAGGGCCAGCGGAATGAGCTCCTACAATGAGCAGTTCTTC
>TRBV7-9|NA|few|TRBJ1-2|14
CASSPGFVSNGYTF
TGTGCCAGCAGCCCGGGTTTTGTTTCGAATGGCTACACCTTC
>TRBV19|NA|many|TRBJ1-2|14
CASSPRGGRYGYTF
TGTGCCAGTTCCCCCCGGGGGGGCAGGTATGGCTACACCTTC
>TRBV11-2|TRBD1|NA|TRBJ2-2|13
CASSPTGTGELFF
TGTGCCAGCAGCCCGACAGGGACAGGGGAGCTGTTTTTT
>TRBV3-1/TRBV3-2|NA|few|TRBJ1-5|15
CASSQGSGGNQPQHF
TGTGCCAGCAGCCAAGGATCAGGGGGCAATCAGCCCCAGCATTTT
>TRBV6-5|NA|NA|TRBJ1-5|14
CASSSRGSNQPQHF
TGTGCCAGCAGTTCCCGTGGCAGCAATCAGCCCCAGCATTTT
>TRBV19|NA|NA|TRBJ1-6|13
CASSRANNSPLHF
TGTGCCAGTTCCAGGGCGAATAATTCACCCCTCCACTTT
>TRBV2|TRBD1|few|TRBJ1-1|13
CASRGTGGPEAFF
TGTGCCAGCAGAGGGACAGGGGGACCTGAAGCTTTCTTT
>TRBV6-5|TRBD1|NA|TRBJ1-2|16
CASSYSLSGQGHGYTF
TGTGCCAGCAGTTACTCTCTCTCGGGACAGGGACATGGCTACACCTTC
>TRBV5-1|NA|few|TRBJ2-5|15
CASSLEQGDQETQYF
TGCGCCAGCAGCTTGGAACAGGGAGACCAAGAGACCCAGTACTTC
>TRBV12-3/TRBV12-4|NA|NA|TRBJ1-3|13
CASGLFSGNTIYF
TGTGCCAGCGGCCTTTTCTCTGGAAACACCATATATTTT
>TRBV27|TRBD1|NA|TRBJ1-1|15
CASNGGTGMLMGAFF
TGTGCCAGCAACGGAGGGACAGGGATGCTGATGGGAGCTTTCTTT
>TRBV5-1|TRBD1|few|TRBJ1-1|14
CASSDGQADTEAFF
TGCGCCAGCAGCGATGGACAGGCGGACACTGAAGCTTTCTTT
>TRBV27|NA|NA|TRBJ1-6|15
CASSFEGVLISPLHF
TGTGCCAGCAGTTTCGAGGGGGTACTAATTTCACCCCTCCACTTT
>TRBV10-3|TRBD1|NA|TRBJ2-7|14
CATSTGVGTYEQYF
TGTGCCACCAGCACAGGGGTTGGGACCTACGAGCAGTACTTC
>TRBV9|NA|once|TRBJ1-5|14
CASSTGQINQPQHF
TGTGCCAGCAGCACCGGACAGATCAATCAGCCCCAGCATTTT
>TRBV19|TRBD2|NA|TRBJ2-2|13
CASSLRGAGELFF
TGTGCCAGTAGTTTGCGGGGGGCCGGGGAGCTGTTTTTT
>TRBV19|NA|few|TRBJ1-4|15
CASRRVEVADEKLFF
TGTGCCAGTAGACGGGTAGAAGTCGCAGATGAAAAACTGTTTTTT
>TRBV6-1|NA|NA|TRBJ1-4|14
CASSDAGLGEKLFF
TGTGCCAGCAGTGATGCGGGGCTAGGGGAAAAACTGTTTTTT
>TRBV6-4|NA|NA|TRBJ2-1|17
CASSPNQAAGSYNEQFF
TGTGCCAGCAGTCCGAATCAAGCGGCCGGCTCCTACAATGAGCAGTTCTTC
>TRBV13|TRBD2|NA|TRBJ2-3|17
CASSLLLLARGLDTQYF
TGTGCCAGCAGCTTACTACTACTAGCGAGAGGGTTGGATACGCAGTATTTT